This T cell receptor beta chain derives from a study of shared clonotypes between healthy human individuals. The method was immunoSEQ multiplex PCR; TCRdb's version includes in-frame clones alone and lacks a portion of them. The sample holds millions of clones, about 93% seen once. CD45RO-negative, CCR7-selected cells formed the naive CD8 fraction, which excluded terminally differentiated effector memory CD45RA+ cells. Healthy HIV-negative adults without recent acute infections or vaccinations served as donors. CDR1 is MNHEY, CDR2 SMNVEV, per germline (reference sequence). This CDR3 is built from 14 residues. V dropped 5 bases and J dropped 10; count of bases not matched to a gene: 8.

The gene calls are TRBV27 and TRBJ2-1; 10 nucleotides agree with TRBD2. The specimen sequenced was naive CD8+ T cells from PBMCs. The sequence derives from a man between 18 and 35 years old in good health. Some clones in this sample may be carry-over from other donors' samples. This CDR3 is CASSLYPSGSEQFF. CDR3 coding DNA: TGTGCCAGCAGTCTCTACCCTAGCGGGAGCGAGCAGTTCTTC.